The T cell receptor (beta chain) under discussion was sequenced for a study of blood T cell repertoires in COVID-19. Study as a whole: Acute and convalescent COVID-19 samples came from the United States, Italy and Spain. Sample material is recorded as cDNA or gDNA derived from T cells, B-cell-depleted T cells, or PBMCs.

Germline V lookup: CDR1 GTSNPN, CDR2 SVGIG (reference sequence). This CDR3 region has 12 residues. V lost 8 bases, J lost 9 bases, and 9 bases stayed unmatched. Per the study methods: Scientists estimated how many nucleated cells there were by amplifying reference gene primers. The assay was immunoSEQ multiplex PCR, and TCRdb's table has in-frame clones only and misses some. The V and J calls and clone size are taken from that table; D and trimming were inferred from the DNA. The table records 100,000 or so clones, roughly 86% of them present only once. The sequencing sample was made of peripheral blood. J is TRBJ2-7 and V is TRBV30; 11 bases are shared with TRBD1. The sequence derives from a man between 45 and 60 years old with active or convalescent COVID-19. The CDR3 DNA reads as TGTGCCGCTTCGGACAGGGGGCTTGTGCAGTACTTC. Translating it yields CAASDRGLVQYF.